These 25 T cell receptor beta chains originate from one sample sequenced in a study of cytomegalovirus exposure and HLA in healthy donors (dated by TCRdb to 2017 to 2019). Libraries were made using the immunoSEQ multiplex PCR assay. For the multiplex PCR, a mixture combining 60 forward primers for TCR Vbeta segments and 13 reverse primers for TCR Jbeta segments was used. TCRdb took this table from immuneACCESS and kept in-frame rearrangements with V and J called. Such tables lack part of the clones; where checked against another copy, unresolved V genes explain under half of the gap, and the rest is unexplained. The sample profile shows 130,000 to 150,000 clones; nearly 80% of them were found once. The ten top clones hold about 2.9% of the sample. Sequencing was carried out using PBMCs. These receptors were taken from a man aged 35 to 55 in good health and CMV-seropositive.

As for this clone: One end of the junction fails to match germline, which may point to a read error. The chain is built from TRBV7-9 and TRBJ1-4; TRBD1 matches 7 bases. Germline V lookup: CDR1 SEHNR, CDR2 FQNEAQ (reference sequence). This CDR3 region has 14 residues. This CDR3 reads CSSTRGTANEKLFF. Here the CDR3 DNA reads TGTTCCAGCACCAGGGGGACAGCTAATGAAAAACTGTTTTTT. The variable domain in full, with the rest retrieved from reference TRBV7-9 and TRBJ1-4, is DTGVSQNPRHKITKRGQNVTFRCDPISEHNRLYWYRQTLGQGPEFLTYFQNEAQLEKSRLLSDRFSAERPKGSFSTLEIQRTEQGDSAMYLCSSTRGTANEKLFFGSGTQLSVL.

This clone was detected a few times. J is TRBJ2-7 and V is TRBV4-3, with 7 bases matching TRBD2. This CDR3 has 16 amino acids. Per the germline V gene, CDR1 is LGHNA and CDR2 is YSLEER. V trimming: 0 bases; J trimming: 7 bases; junction bases outside the gene matches: 12. The CDR3, as DNA: TGCGCCAGCAGCCAAGATCTGGCTAGCGGTCAACCAGAGCAGTACTTC. Protein sequence: CASSQDLASGQPEQYF.

This clone was observed a few times. V and J are TRBV7-2 and TRBJ2-3; 8 bases are a match to TRBD2. The germline V gene has CDR1 SGHTA and CDR2 FQGNSA. The CDR3 sequence is 16 residues long. J was trimmed by 4 bases and V by 5 bases; bases with no gene match: 11. The CDR3 DNA reads TGTGCCAGCAGCCCCCGGGGCGGGAGGAGTGCAGATACGCAGTATTTT. Translated: CASSPRGGRSADTQYF.

The V and J genes are TRBV5-1 and TRBJ2-1; maybe TRBD2 (5 bases). The germline CDR1 and CDR2 sequences are SGHRS and YFSETQ. Trimming cost V 0 bases and J 8 bases, with 15 bases left between them. CDR3 length equals 15 residues. The CDR3 reads CASSLASLGNHEQFF. CDR3 nucleotide sequence: TGCGCCAGCAGCTTGGCCTCCCTCGGGAACCATGAGCAGTTCTTC.

The chain recombines TRBV4-1 with TRBJ2-5, with TRBD2 matching over 8 bases. The CDR3 sequence is 15 residues long. V lost 3 bases to trimming and J lost 2 bases; unmatched junction nucleotides: 5. The germline CDR1 and CDR2 sequences are MGHRA and YSYEKL. DNA for the CDR3: TGCGCCAGCAGCCAGCCAGCGGGGGCTCAAGAGACCCAGTACTTC. Protein sequence: CASSQPAGAQETQYF.

The V and J genes are TRBV28 and TRBJ1-1; no definite D call. The CDR3 length is 12 residues. Germline CDR1 reads MDHEN; CDR2 reads SYDVKM. Trimming removed 6 bases at V and 3 bases at J, with 8 bases between. CDR3 nucleotides: TGTGCCAGCAGGCTACTTGACACTGAAGCTTTCTTT. Translation gives CASRLLDTEAFF.

The chain uses TRBV7-6 and TRBJ1-5, with 8 nucleotides matching TRBD1. The CDR3 runs 15 residues. The ends lost 2 bases at V and 5 bases at J; junction bases unmatched: 5. Germline V CDR1 and CDR2: SGHVS, FNYEAQ. The CDR3 nucleotides read TGTGCCAGCAGCTTACTAACAGGGGGGGATCAGCCCCAGCATTTT. Encoded protein: CASSLLTGGDQPQHF.

The rearrangement links TRBV7-2 to TRBJ1-1; possibly TRBD1 for D (5 bases). V gave up 1 base and J gave up 6 bases, with 15 bases separating them. This CDR3 is 15 amino acids long. The germline V gene encodes CDR1 SGHTA and CDR2 FQGNSA. The CDR3 loop is CASSLGPGWGPEAFF. The CDR3 nucleotides are TGTGCCAGCAGCTTAGGCCCGGGCTGGGGCCCTGAAGCTTTCTTT.

CDR3 sequence reads: CASSFTGGTYEQYF. The DNA for the CDR3 is TGTGCCAGCAGCTTCACAGGGGGAACCTACGAGCAGTACTTC. The chain joins TRBV7-8 to TRBJ2-7, with 8 bases identical to TRBD1. The V and J ends lost 3 bases and 2 bases, in that order; junction bases with no gene match: 3. This CDR3 comprises 14 residues. Germline V lookup: CDR1 SGHVS, CDR2 FQNEAQ.

The chain uses TRBV30 and TRBJ2-3; 11 positions match TRBD2. After removal of 6 bases from V and 2 bases from J, the junction contained 4 bases not matched to a gene. The CDR3 is 14 amino acids. Per the germline V gene, CDR1 is GTSNPN and CDR2 is SVGIG (reference sequence). The CDR3 region is CACSTSGTTDTQYF. The CDR3 DNA follows: TGTGCCTGCTCGACTAGCGGGACCACAGATACGCAGTATTTT.

The rearrangement uses TRBV7-2 and TRBJ2-5, with a possible D match to TRBD2 (6 bases). Trimming left V 0 bases short and J 5 bases short, with 7 bases between. The CDR3 has 13 amino acids. CDR1 SGHTA and CDR2 FQGNSA come from the germline V gene. The CDR3 is CASSLARGETQYF. CDR3 DNA: TGTGCCAGCAGCTTAGCCCGGGGGGAGACCCAGTACTTC.

This clone was counted a single time. The CDR3 loop is CASSRRPTNEKLFF. CDR3 coding DNA: TGTGCCAGCTCACGGAGGCCAACTAATGAAAAACTGTTTTTT. The chain links TRBV18 to TRBJ1-4; no clear D gene. In germline, CDR1 is KGHSH, CDR2 LQKENI. The CDR3 is 14 amino acids. The V end lost 4 bases, the J end lost 0 bases, and 6 bases lay between the germline ends.

This clone was detected once. It is unclear where the CDR3 begins or ends on the DNA, so no DNA is shown, and the CDR3 is as TCRdb lists it. The chain has TRBV25-1 and TRBJ2-1; the table's D gene call, TRBD1, was not cross checked with the DNA. The CDR3 is made up of 17 amino acids, end residues included. Germline loops: CDR1 MGHDK, CDR2 SYGVNS. The CDR3 sequence: CASSVPPGQGRENEQFF.

The chain has TRBV29-1 and TRBJ2-3; tentative D call: TRBD1 (6 bases). Germline CDR1 reads SQVTM; CDR2 reads ANQGSEA. Trimming removed 3 bases at V and 2 bases at J, with 9 bases between. The CDR3 extends over 13 amino acids. The DNA of the CDR3 is TGCAGCGTTGAGGACAGAGTCACAGATACGCAGTATTTT. Protein product: CSVEDRVTDTQYF.

The chain recombines TRBV29-1 with TRBJ1-2; possible D gene TRBD1, 5 bases. The CDR3 covers 15 residues. Germline values: CDR1 SQVTM, CDR2 ANQGSEA. V lost 3 bases and J lost 4, with 18 bases in between. CDR3 DNA sequence: TGCAGCGTTGAGTTGGGACTGACTCCTCCCTATGGCTACACCTTC. Translated, it gives CSVELGLTPPYGYTF.

Turning to this clone: Within the sample, other DNA sequences also encode this same CDR3. The rearrangement uses TRBV10-3 and TRBJ2-7; 7 bases fit TRBD1. CDR1 and CDR2 from the germline V gene are ENHRY and SYGVKD. V was pared by 4 bases and J by 4 bases, with 1 base of the junction left unmatched. The CDR3 loop spans 12 amino acids. CDR3 amino acids: CAISGQGYEQYF. The CDR3 region has the DNA TGTGCCATCAGTGGACAGGGTTACGAGCAGTACTTC.

The chain links TRBV11-3 to TRBJ1-1; tentative D call: TRBD1 (5 bases). The CDR3 contains 13 residues. V dropped 1 base and J dropped 6 bases, with 9 bases sitting between them. The V gene's germline CDR1 is SGHNT and CDR2 YENEEA. This CDR3 reads CASSLAGTSEAFF. CDR3 coding DNA: TGTGCCAGCAGCTTAGCAGGGACTTCTGAAGCTTTCTTT.

In this sample, this clone turned up a few times. The rearrangement joins TRBV6-1 to TRBJ2-5, with 9 bases lining up with TRBD1. The end of the DNA fits TRBJ2-7 better, so the J call may be wrong. The CDR3 is made up of 16 amino acids. The germline CDR1 and CDR2 sequences are MNHNS and SASEGT. CDR3 nucleotide sequence: TGTGCCAGCAGTGAGAATCCGGGACAGGGAAACTACGAGCAGTACTTC. This encodes CASSENPGQGNYEQYF.

This clone has only a few counts. This sequence joins TRBV27 and TRBJ1-2; D gene uncertain. Trimming left V 10 bases short and J 2 bases short, with 11 bases between. Germline loops: CDR1 MNHEY, CDR2 SMNVEV (reference sequence). The length of the CDR3 is 12 residues. CDR3 region: CANREGNYGYTF. The CDR3 nucleotides read TGTGCCAACAGAGAGGGAAACTATGGCTACACCTTC.

The genes are TRBV19 and TRBJ1-2; the D is unclear. Trimming took off 4 bases at V and 6 bases at J, with 15 bases between the two ends. There are 14 residues in the CDR3. CDR1 and CDR2 from the germline V gene are LNHDA and SQIVND (reference sequence). The CDR3 region is CASSTGTQTDGYTF. The DNA for the CDR3 is TGTGCCAGTAGTACGGGTACACAAACGGATGGCTACACCTTC.

The CDR3 nucleotides read TGTGCCAGCAGTTTACGCGGTACCTACGAGCAGTACTTC. This codes for CASSLRGTYEQYF. The J gene is TRBJ2-7, the V gene TRBV27, with unresolved D. The germline V gene encodes CDR1 MNHEY and CDR2 SMNVEV (reference sequence). V dropped 2 bases and J dropped 2 bases, with 7 bases sitting between them. The CDR3 consists of 13 residues.

The CDR3 DNA follows: TGTGCCAGCAGTCCCAAACCAGGGATCACCGGGGAGCTGTTTTTT. Residues: CASSPKPGITGELFF. The chain combines TRBV2 with TRBJ2-2, with D maybe TRBD1 (5 bases). The V end was cut by 5 bases, the J end by 4 bases, with 14 bases between. The CDR3 length is 15 residues. Germline V gives CDR1 SNHLY, CDR2 FYNNEI.

The chain has TRBV5-1 and TRBJ2-2; D unclear. Trimming took 7 bases from V and 3 from J, leaving 16 bases between them. The CDR3 runs to 15 residues. Germline CDR1 reads SGHRS; CDR2 reads YFSETQ. For the CDR3, the DNA is TGCGCCAGCGATTTCGGTCTAATCGACACCGGGGAGCTGTTTTTT. This sequence encodes CASDFGLIDTGELFF.

The chain employs TRBV6-4 and TRBJ2-1; D is perhaps TRBD2 (5 bases). The CDR3 has 16 residues. Trimming left V 4 bases short and J 0 bases short, with 13 bases between. CDR1 and CDR2 from the germline V gene are MRHNA and SNTAGT. CDR3 sequence (DNA): TGTGCCAGCAGTGCACTTCCGGGGAGCTCCTACAATGAGCAGTTCTTC. Protein sequence: CASSALPGSSYNEQFF.

The J gene is TRBJ1-3, the V gene TRBV19; D ambiguous. This CDR3 contains 12 residues. V shed 2 bases and J shed 8 bases, with 7 bases lying between them. Germline lookup yields CDR1 LNHDA and CDR2 SQIVND (reference sequence). This CDR3 reads CASSISGDTIYF. CDR3 in DNA: TGTGCCAGTAGTATAAGCGGAGACACCATATATTTT.